This T cell receptor (beta chain) was captured by sequencing in a study of identifying expanded T cells in peripheral blood. Using immunoSEQ multiplex PCR, the repertoire was profiled, and TCRdb retains in-frame clones only, with some absent. The table records around 100,000 clones, approximately 88% of them present only once. The CDR3 totals 13 residues. J lost 3 bases, V lost 4 bases, and 2 bases had no gene match. Germline V CDR1 and CDR2: GTSNPN, SVGIG (reference sequence). Only one count was recorded for this clone. The sample was blood. The sequence was collected from a person aged 18-70 years in good health. The chain joins TRBV30 to TRBJ1-1; 10 bases are a match to TRBD1. The DNA for the CDR3 is TGTGCCTGGATGGGACAGGGGCACACTGAAGCTTTCTTT. This codes for CAWMGQGHTEAFF.